This passage covers 24 T cell receptor beta chains from one sample sequenced in a study of response to subunit inactivated influenza vaccine. TCRdb recomputed calls from the RT-PCR reads with MiXCR, one row per CDR3 protein. Of about 800,000 distinct CDR3 sequences in the sample, around 20% were seen once. Source: PBMCs from blood, taken about 5 days after vaccination. The origin of the receptors is a man between 50 and 59 years old who received an inactivated influenza vaccine.

The chain links TRBV11-2 to TRBJ1-4, with 8 positions matching TRBD1. Trimming removed 0 bases from V and 7 bases from J; junction bases left unmatched: 7. The CDR3 extends over 16 amino acids. Per germline, CDR1 SGHAT and CDR2 FQNNGV. The DNA of the CDR3 is TGTGCCAGCAGCTTAGATACCCGGACAGGGACTGAAAAACTGTTTTTT. Translated, it gives CASSLDTRTGTEKLFF. The variable domain in full, with the rest retrieved from reference TRBV11-2 and TRBJ1-4, is EAGVAQSPRYKIIEKRQSVAFWCNPISGHATLYWYQQILGQGPKLLIQFQNNGVVDDSQLPKDRFSAERLKGVDSTLKIQPAKLEDSAVYLCASSLDTRTGTEKLFFGSGTQLSVL.

The chain uses TRBV3-1 and TRBJ2-7; 14 positions match TRBD2. Germline CDR1 and CDR2: LGHDT and YNNKEL (reference sequence). V was pared by 10 bases and J by 6 bases, with 5 bases of the junction left unmatched. The CDR3 length is 13 residues. CDR3 region: CATGLAGGLEQYF. CDR3 nucleotide sequence: TGTGCCACCGGACTAGCGGGGGGCCTCGAGCAGTACTTC.

This clonotype was counted only a few times. The V and J genes are TRBV4-1 and TRBJ2-2; D call uncertain. Trimming removed 0 bases from V and 4 bases from J, with 6 bases in between. The CDR3 is 14 residues long. CDR1 MGHRA and CDR2 YSYEKL come from the germline V gene. CDR3 in amino acids: CASSQDQLTGELFF. The CDR3 nucleotides read TGCGCCAGCAGCCAAGATCAACTCACCGGGGAGCTGTTTTTT.

This clonotype occurred many times. The chain employs TRBV20-1 and TRBJ2-1; D unresolved. CDR3 length: 14 residues. Germline V CDR1 and CDR2: DFQATT, SNEGSKA (reference sequence). CDR3 loop: CSAPTPVRYNEQFF. In nucleotides, the CDR3 is TGCAGCGCCCCCACCCCGGTCCGTTACAATGAGCAGTTCTTC.

This clonotype came up a few times. CDR3: CAISGQLDGEGTEAFF. As DNA, the CDR3 is TGTGCCATCAGTGGCCAATTAGACGGCGAAGGCACTGAAGCTTTCTTT. The chain recombines TRBV10-3 with TRBJ1-1; D gene unclear. V lost 4 bases to trimming and J lost 4 bases, with 19 bases between them. The V gene's germline CDR1 is ENHRY and CDR2 SYGVKD. CDR3 size: 16 residues.

This clonotype was observed a few times. The chain combines TRBV6-2 or TRBV6-3 with TRBJ2-7, with D hard to call. V was cut by 2 bases and J by 1 base, with 12 bases left in between. Per germline, CDR1 MNHEY and CDR2 SVGEGT. The CDR3 consists of 15 residues. CDR3 sequence reads: CASSYRAGRSYEQYF. CDR3 nucleotide sequence: TGTGCCAGCAGTTACAGGGCAGGCCGGTCCTACGAGCAGTACTTC.

This clonotype was observed a handful of times. This rearrangement joins TRBV4-3 to TRBJ2-2; 8 bases line up with TRBD2. This CDR3 comprises 14 residues. J gave up 7 bases and V 5 bases, and 6 bases lay outside the gene matches. Germline V gene sequence: CDR1 LGHNA, CDR2 YSLEER. CDR3 DNA sequence: TGCGCCAGCAGCTGGGGCGGGAGGAACGGGGAGCTGTTTTTT. This sequence encodes CASSWGGRNGELFF.

V gene TRBV5-1 combines with J gene TRBJ2-3; TRBD2 aligns across 15 bases. The V and J ends lost 4 bases and 0 bases, in that order; junction bases with no gene match: 6. There are 18 residues in the CDR3. CDR1 is SGHRS and CDR2 is YFSETQ in the germline V gene. The DNA of the CDR3 is TGCGCCAGCAGCACCGGGACTAGCGGGGGGATAAGCACAGATACGCAGTATTTT. Its translation: CASSTGTSGGISTDTQYF.

V and J are TRBV12-3 or TRBV12-4 and TRBJ2-7; TRBD1 matches 7 bases. V lost 1 base, J lost 5 bases, and 8 bases stayed unmatched. This CDR3 comprises 15 residues. The CDR3 bases are TGTGCCAGCAGTTTAGTTAGGGCAGGGGGAAACGAGCAGTACTTC. This codes for CASSLVRAGGNEQYF.

This clonotype has just one count. The rearrangement links TRBV20-1 to TRBJ2-1; 13 bases map to TRBD2. The germline gives CDR1 DFQATT, CDR2 SNEGSKA (reference sequence). This CDR3 region has 14 residues. V lost 4 bases to trimming and J lost 10 bases; unmatched junction nucleotides: 7. The CDR3 DNA reads TGCAGTGCTACAGGACTAGCGGGAGCATTCGAGCAGTTCTTC. Its translation is CSATGLAGAFEQFF.

The chain joins TRBV24-1 to TRBJ2-3, with D possibly TRBD1 on 6 matching bases. V was shortened by 7 bases and J by 3 bases, with 13 bases between the two germline ends. Per the germline V gene, CDR1 is KGHDR and CDR2 is SFDVKD. The CDR3 spans 14 residues. Here the CDR3 reads CATSNRVDTDTQYF. The DNA of the CDR3 is TGTGCCACCAGCAACAGGGTGGATACAGATACGCAGTATTTT.

V and J are TRBV20-1 and TRBJ1-2, with D perhaps matching TRBD1 (6 bases). There are 12 residues in the CDR3. Germline CDR1 DFQATT, CDR2 SNEGSKA (reference sequence). In DNA form, the CDR3 reads TGCAGCGGGACGGGGGGCGGCTATGGCTACACCTTC. This codes for CSGTGGGYGYTF.

The V gene is TRBV6-1, the J gene TRBJ2-3; TRBD1 agrees at 9 bases. V lost 8 bases to trimming and J lost 4 bases; unmatched junction nucleotides: 7. The V gene's germline CDR1 is MNHNS and CDR2 SASEGT. The CDR3 extends over 14 amino acids. The CDR3 DNA is TGTGCCAGCGGACCGGACAGGGGAGCAGATACGCAGTATTTT. The encoded protein is CASGPDRGADTQYF.

This clonotype was seen many times. The chain uses TRBV29-1 and TRBJ1-2; D gene unclear. The CDR3 loop spans 14 amino acids. Germline values: CDR1 SQVTM, CDR2 ANQGSEA. Trimming shortened V by 0 bases and J by 5 bases, and 13 bases separated the two germline ends. The DNA of the CDR3 is TGCAGCGTTGAAGATCTGGGAGAGAGGTATGGCTACACCTTC. This sequence encodes CSVEDLGERYGYTF.

The sample holds a few counts of this clonotype. The gene calls are TRBV7-2 and TRBJ2-1; 8 bases map to TRBD2. The CDR3 consists of 15 residues. CDR1 and CDR2 from the germline V gene are SGHTA and FQGNSA. V trimming: 1 base; J trimming: 9 bases; junction bases outside the gene matches: 8. The CDR3: CASSLGLVAGLEQFF. The CDR3, as DNA: TGTGCCAGCAGCTTAGGTCTGGTAGCGGGGCTTGAGCAGTTCTTC.

V and J are TRBV28 and TRBJ2-7; 11 bases agree with TRBD2. The V gene end was trimmed by 6 bases and the J gene end by 2 bases; junction bases not matched to a gene: 15. Germline V gene data show CDR1 as MDHEN and CDR2 as SYDVKM. The CDR3 runs 18 residues. CDR3: CASRVARTTSGTPYEQYF. The CDR3 DNA reads TGTGCCAGCAGAGTGGCCAGGACGACTAGCGGGACACCCTACGAGCAGTACTTC.

The chain links TRBV20-1 to TRBJ2-7; D may correspond to TRBD1 or TRBD2 (5 bases each). There are 12 residues in the CDR3. Germline V lookup: CDR1 DFQATT, CDR2 SNEGSKA (reference sequence). V was shortened by 5 bases and J by 4 bases, with 12 bases between the two germline ends. This CDR3 is CSAPPGTYEQYF. The CDR3 DNA is TGCAGTGCTCCCCCCGGGACGTACGAGCAGTACTTC.

The sample holds a few counts of this clonotype. The chain joins TRBV6-5 to TRBJ2-6, with 7 bases matching TRBD1. V lost 4 bases, J lost 0 bases, and 6 bases stayed unmatched. This CDR3 is built from 17 residues. Looked up from germline, CDR1 is MNHEY and CDR2 is SVGAGI. In DNA, the CDR3 is TGTGCCAGCAGTTCTATTTCAGGGGGCTCTGGGGCCAACGTCCTGACTTTC. Its protein product is CASSSISGGSGANVLTF.

The chain carries TRBV6-1 and TRBJ1-4; TRBD1 aligns across 9 bases. With V trimmed by 5 bases and J by 8 bases, 6 bases remained unmatched. The CDR3 loop spans 14 amino acids. Germline CDR1 and CDR2: MNHNS and SASEGT. The CDR3 loop reads CASSKTGGSEKLFF. In DNA, the CDR3 is TGTGCCAGCAGTAAAACAGGGGGCAGCGAAAAACTGTTTTTT.

This clonotype was detected a few times. The gene calls are TRBV29-1 and TRBJ2-1, with 7 bases lining up with TRBD2. The junction had 2 bases not matched to a gene; V was cut back by 4 bases and J by 2 bases. CDR3 length: 13 amino acids. The germline V gene has CDR1 SQVTM and CDR2 ANQGSEA. CDR3 DNA: TGCAGCGTTGCCGGGGGGACCTACAATGAGCAGTTCTTC. Its protein product is CSVAGGTYNEQFF.

The rearrangement links TRBV12-3 or TRBV12-4 to TRBJ2-1; possible D gene TRBD1, 5 bases. Deletions cut 4 bases from V and 12 bases from J, with 10 bases between. This CDR3 region has 11 residues. The DNA of the CDR3 is TGTGCCAGCAGTTCTCACCAGGGGCAGTTCTTC. It specifies CASSSHQGQFF.

This chain connects TRBV4-2 to TRBJ1-2; 11 bases map to TRBD1. CDR1 is LGHNA, CDR2 YNFKEQ, per germline. This CDR3 comprises 16 residues. J lost 2 bases, V lost 4 bases, and 6 bases had no gene match. In DNA form, the CDR3 reads TGTGCCAGCAGCCCCGGGGGGACAGGGGGAAACTATGGCTACACCTTC. Amino acid sequence: CASSPGGTGGNYGYTF.

This clonotype was observed a handful of times. The rearrangement links TRBV20-1 to TRBJ2-7; a possible D gene is TRBD2 (6 bases). Trimming removed 6 bases at V and 3 bases at J, with 18 bases between. The CDR3 loop spans 14 amino acids. The germline V gene has CDR1 DFQATT and CDR2 SNEGSKA (reference sequence). The CDR3 DNA sequence: TGCAGTGCGAGGGACCCATTCGGGGGCTACGAGCAGTACTTC. Translated, it gives CSARDPFGGYEQYF.

This clonotype has a handful of counts. The genes are TRBV5-1 and TRBJ2-2, with a possible D match to TRBD1 (5 bases). The CDR3 sequence is 12 residues long. Trimming took off 8 bases at V and 8 bases at J, with 13 bases between the two ends. Germline V gives CDR1 SGHRS, CDR2 YFSETQ. CDR3 protein: CASRQYSGELFF. As DNA, the CDR3 is TGCGCCAGTAGACAGTATTCGGGGGAGCTGTTTTTT.